Detailed here is one T cell receptor beta chain. Its antigen is currently unknown. Terminally differentiated effector memory CD45RA+ cells were left out of the naive CD8 fraction, which was CD45RO-negative and positively selected for CCR7. Using around 200 ng DNA, approximately 30,000 T cell genomes, the sorted-subset replicate PCRs were run. As handled by the study authors: Filtering of immunoSEQ junctional sequences could not match full-length read filtering. Sequencing was performed with immunoSEQ multiplex PCR; in TCRdb, only in-frame clones are kept and a portion is missing. V and J calls and clone size come straight from that table; D and trimming were deduced from the DNA. The profile shows some 1,900,000 clones, approximately 94% of them singletons. Germline V lookup: CDR1 MNHNS, CDR2 SASEGT. The CDR3 contains 15 residues. J gave up 2 bases and V 5 bases, and 4 bases lay outside the gene matches.

The data belong to a study of shared clonotypes between healthy human individuals. Whole-study findings and limits: Clonotypes shared by all four donors outscored non-shared clonotypes in generation probability. Genetic and exposure-history diversity was limited by the small donor number.

The receptor was isolated from a man aged 18 to 30 in good health. The gene calls are TRBV6-1 and TRBJ2-5; 11 bases map to TRBD2. The sequencing input was naive CD8+ T cells sorted from blood. CDR3 loop: CASSLGLAVQETQYF. As DNA, the CDR3 is TGTGCCAGCAGTTTGGGACTAGCGGTTCAAGAGACCCAGTACTTC.